This is a list of T cell receptor beta chains from one sample in a study of blood T cell repertoires in COVID-19. Some clones are missing from TCRdb's copy, which holds only in-frame ones; the method was immunoSEQ multiplex PCR. The sample lists about 280,000 clones, over 75% occurring once. The sequenced sample was peripheral blood. Receptors originate from a man in his fifties or sixties with active or convalescent COVID-19. The CDR3 runs from the conserved cysteine through the conserved F or W. D genes are given only for firm matches. Part of the rows lack a size; the others show once, few, many or a class for expanded clones.

>14|TRBJ2-5|TRBV6-5|NA|TRBD2
CASSLAGGRETQYF
TGTGCCAGCAGCCTAGCGGGAGGTAGGGAGACCCAGTACTTC
>13|TRBJ2-1|TRBV28|NA|TRBD1
CASSPWTGNEQFF
TGTGCCAGCAGTCCTTGGACAGGTAATGAGCAGTTCTTC
>13|TRBJ1-2|TRBV6-5|NA|NA
CASRPGANYGYTF
TGTGCCAGCAGGCCAGGCGCAAACTATGGCTACACCTTC
>14|TRBJ2-7|TRBV7-8|NA|NA
CASSLVTGQHEQYF
TGTGCCAGCAGCTTAGTGACGGGACAACACGAGCAGTACTTC
>13|TRBJ1-2|TRBV10-3|few|NA
CAIALDSAYGYTF
TGTGCCATCGCCTTAGACAGCGCCTATGGCTACACCTTC
>13|TRBJ2-7|TRBV28|NA|NA
CASTELGVNEQYF
TGTGCCAGCACCGAGCTAGGGGTTAACGAGCAGTACTTC
>16|TRBJ2-1|TRBV18|NA|TRBD2
CASSAGLAGSYNEQFF
TGTGCCAGCTCAGCGGGACTAGCGGGCTCCTACAATGAGCAGTTCTTC
>14|TRBJ2-7|TRBV3-1/TRBV3-2|NA|NA
CASSQVDSGYEQYF
TGTGCCAGCAGCCAAGTCGATAGCGGCTACGAGCAGTACTTC
>21|TRBJ2-7|TRBV2|NA|TRBD2
CASSTGGKFGTSGRPTYEQYF
TGTGCCAGCAGTACGGGGGGCAAGTTTGGGACTAGCGGGAGGCCCACCTACGAGCAGTACTTC
>13|TRBJ2-3|TRBV9|once|TRBD2
CARLADDTDTQYF
TGTGCCAGACTAGCGGACGACACAGATACGCAGTATTTT
>20|TRBJ2-6|TRBV5-4|NA|NA
CASSPKPTGRPYSGANVLTF
TGTGCCAGCAGCCCAAAACCGACAGGCAGGCCCTACTCTGGGGCCAACGTCCTGACTTTC
>15|TRBJ1-1|TRBV4-3|NA|NA
CASSQGSATGTEAFF
TGCGCCAGCAGCCAAGGAAGCGCCACGGGCACTGAAGCTTTCTTT
>15|TRBJ2-5|TRBV5-1|NA|TRBD1
CASSLSGGEWETQYF
TGCGCCAGCAGCCTCTCAGGGGGAGAGTGGGAGACCCAGTACTTC
>15|TRBJ2-5|TRBV6-5|NA|TRBD2
CASKTSGSWGETQYF
TGTGCCAGCAAAACTAGCGGGAGCTGGGGGGAGACCCAGTACTTC
>17|TRBJ2-2|TRBV3-1/TRBV3-2|NA|TRBD2
CASSRTRTSGSTGELFF
TGTGCCAGCAGCCGCACCAGGACTAGCGGGAGTACCGGGGAGCTGTTTTTT
>15|TRBJ2-7|TRBV7-2|NA|TRBD2
CASSLLGGNSYEQYF
TGTGCCAGCAGCTTACTGGGGGGGAACTCCTACGAGCAGTACTTC
>13|TRBJ1-2|TRBV27|few|NA
CASSRYSNYGYTF
TGTGCCAGCAGTCGGTACAGTAACTATGGCTACACCTTC
>15|TRBJ2-2|TRBV5-5|NA|NA
CASSLDLPNTGELFF
TGTGCCAGCAGCCTGGACTTGCCCAACACCGGGGAGCTGTTTTTT
>14|TRBJ1-2|TRBV5-1|NA|NA
CASSFGTMMYGYTF
TGCGCCAGCAGCTTTGGGACAATGATGTATGGCTACACCTTC
>14|TRBJ2-1|TRBV10-3|NA|NA
CAISENLARNEQFF
TGTGCCATCAGTGAGAATCTAGCGAGGAATGAGCAGTTCTTC
>16|TRBJ2-7|TRBV5-4|few|NA
CASSLGGFLTEIEQYF
TGTGCCAGCAGCTTGGGGGGTTTTTTGACAGAAATTGAGCAGTACTTC
>14|TRBJ2-2|TRBV7-3|few|NA
CASSLSARGGELFF
TGTGCCAGCAGCTTATCGGCTAGGGGCGGGGAGCTGTTTTTT
>16|TRBJ1-2|TRBV28|NA|NA
CASTLGGSSRYYGYTF
TGTGCCAGCACTTTAGGCGGGTCGTCCAGATACTATGGCTACACCTTC
>14|TRBJ2-1|TRBV19|NA|TRBD1
CASTTGSVHNEQFF
TGTGCCAGTACGACAGGGTCGGTCCACAATGAGCAGTTCTTC
>14|TRBJ1-2|TRBV5-1|NA|TRBD1
CASSLGQGDYGYTF
TGCGCCAGCAGCTTGGGACAGGGGGACTATGGCTACACCTTC
>15|TRBJ2-7|TRBV19|once|TRBD1
CASSTTSRGTYEQYF
TGTGCCAGTAGTACCACTTCCAGGGGGACCTACGAGCAGTACTTC
>13|TRBJ2-7|TRBV27|NA|NA
CASSPATWGLRYF
TGTGCCAGCAGCCCGGCCACGTGGGGGCTGCGGTACTTC
>14|TRBJ2-7|TRBV6-2/TRBV6-3|NA|NA
CASSYSAGSYEQYF
TGTGCCAGCAGTTATTCGGCGGGATCATACGAGCAGTACTTC
>13|TRBJ1-2|TRBV30|NA|TRBD1
CAWSVRQGTGYTF
TGTGCCTGGAGTGTAAGACAGGGGACGGGGTACACCTTC
>14|TRBJ2-3|TRBV20-1|NA|NA
CSASLGRGTDTQYF
TGCAGTGCTAGTTTGGGCAGGGGCACAGATACGCAGTATTTT
>18|TRBJ2-2|TRBV13|few|TRBD1
CASSFGTGGLGNTGELFF
TGTGCCAGCAGCTTCGGGACAGGGGGCTTAGGGAACACCGGGGAGCTGTTTTTT
>14|TRBJ2-7|TRBV4-1|NA|NA
CASSQAFRVYEQYF
TGCGCCAGCAGCCAAGCATTCCGAGTCTACGAGCAGTACTTC
>14|TRBJ1-5|TRBV28|NA|TRBD1
CASRTGTGTQPQHF
TGTGCCAGCAGGACCGGGACAGGGACTCAGCCCCAGCATTTT
>17|TRBJ2-3|TRBV6-6|NA|NA
CASSPGGRGGGTDTQYF
TGTGCCAGCAGTCCCGGGGGGCGGGGCGGGGGAACAGATACGCAGTATTTT
>14|TRBJ2-7|TRBV29-1|NA|TRBD1
CSVQTGTGTREQYF
TGCAGCGTGCAAACCGGGACAGGCACTCGGGAGCAGTACTTC
>15|TRBJ2-7|TRBV2|NA|TRBD1
CASSKQGAGAYEQYF
TGTGCCAGCAGTAAACAGGGGGCAGGGGCCTACGAGCAGTACTTC
>18|TRBJ1-5|TRBV2|few|NA
CASSELGREHWGNQPQHF
TGTGCCAGCAGTGAGTTAGGTCGGGAACACTGGGGCAATCAGCCCCAGCATTTT
>17|TRBJ1-4|TRBV5-1|NA|NA
CASSLVVAGHKNEKLFF
TGCGCCAGCAGCTTGGTGGTAGCGGGCCACAAGAATGAAAAACTGTTTTTT
>14|TRBJ2-1|TRBV29-1|NA|NA
CSADRGRSYNEQFF
TGCAGCGCCGACCGCGGTCGCTCCTACAATGAGCAGTTCTTC
>15|TRBJ2-1|TRBV7-6|few|TRBD2
CASSLRLAGAVEQFF
TGTGCCAGCAGCTTAAGACTAGCGGGAGCCGTTGAGCAGTTCTTC
>15|TRBJ2-7|TRBV5-6|NA|TRBD1
CASSKTGTGGHEQYF
TGTGCCAGCAGCAAAACCGGGACAGGGGGTCACGAGCAGTACTTC
>13|TRBJ1-4|TRBV27|NA|NA
CASSSSPRRELFF
NA
>15|TRBJ1-2|TRBV5-1|NA|NA
CASSLHGGGVKGYTF
TGCGCCAGCAGCTTACATGGCGGGGGCGTTAAAGGCTACACCTTC
>15|TRBJ1-2|TRBV15|once|NA
CATSRDLAANYGYTF
TGTGCCACCAGCAGAGATCTGGCAGCTAACTATGGCTACACCTTC
>16|TRBJ1-2|TRBV30|NA|NA
CAWRDPRTAVNYGYTF
TGTGCCTGGAGGGACCCTCGGACAGCTGTAAACTATGGCTACACCTTC
>15|TRBJ1-3|TRBV9|NA|TRBD1
CASSVGTGLGNTIYF
TGTGCCAGCAGCGTAGGGACAGGCCTTGGAAACACCATATATTTT
>16|TRBJ2-1|TRBV11-1|once|TRBD2
CASSYLLAGSYNEQFF
TGTGCCAGCAGTTACCTACTAGCGGGATCCTACAATGAGCAGTTCTTC
>14|TRBJ2-1|TRBV19|NA|NA
CASAPGGPYNEQFF
TGTGCCAGTGCCCCTGGCGGGCCATACAATGAGCAGTTCTTC